This T cell receptor beta chain was captured by sequencing in a study of T cells in Graves' hyperthyroidism and ophthalmopathy. Study context: The authors collected peripheral blood at initial diagnosis, before any treatment.

This clonotype has ten or more counts. TCR beta CDR3 regions were amplified from RNA transcripts. During a first-round RT-PCR of the TCR CDR3, the HTBI primer set was used. From the multiplex PCR reads, TCRdb called clonotypes with MiXCR, one entry per CDR3 protein. This table has fewer than 350,000 distinct CDR3 sequences, over 15% appearing once. The CDR3 is 14 residues long. V was pared by 4 bases and J by 6 bases, with 5 bases of the junction left unmatched. Germline values: CDR1 SNHLY, CDR2 FYNNEI. Clinical symptoms, serum thyroxine and TRAb, thyroid ultrasound and orbital computed tomography together formed the diagnostic basis.

Sequencing used blood. This clonotype was obtained from a woman aged 40 to 50 with Graves' ophthalmopathy. The chain joins TRBV2 to TRBJ1-1, with 10 bases aligning to TRBD1. The CDR3 DNA reads as TGTGCCAGCAGTGTGACAGGGGGCTCGGCTGAAGCTTTCTTT. Translating gives CASSVTGGSAEAFF.